The 7 T cell receptor beta chains presented below share a single source sample, sequenced in a study of OX40 agonist ivuxolimab in advanced cancers. Here immunoSEQ multiplex PCR was the method, and the copy in TCRdb shows in-frame clones only, minus some. This table has about 99,000 clones, about 96% appearing once. This specimen was CD4+ or CD8+ T cells sorted from blood, taken in a trial of the OX40 agonist ivuxolimab. The origin of the receptors is an adult with an advanced solid tumor such as melanoma, head and neck, liver or kidney cancer.

V gene TRBV30 combines with J gene TRBJ1-1, with 7 bases lining up with TRBD1. The ends lost 4 bases at V and 0 bases at J; junction bases unmatched: 2. CDR1 is GTSNPN, CDR2 SVGIG, per germline (reference sequence). The CDR3 consists of 13 residues. The CDR3 coding sequence is TGTGCCTGGATGGACAGGATGAACACTGAAGCTTTCTTT. It encodes CAWMDRMNTEAFF.

The rearrangement joins TRBV13 to TRBJ1-4; no definite D call. Trimming cost V 6 bases and J 5 bases, with 10 bases left between them. Germline CDR1 is PRHDT and CDR2 is FYEKMQ (reference sequence). The CDR3 spans 13 residues. CDR3 bases: TGTGCCAGCAGTACGGGAGCAAATGAAAAACTGTTTTTT. Translation: CASSTGANEKLFF.

The CDR3 loop reads CASSDPGLSYEQYF. For the CDR3, the DNA is TGTGCCAGCAGTGATCCGGGACTTTCCTACGAGCAGTACTTC. The V call is TRBV6-1, the J call TRBJ2-7; tentatively, D is TRBD2 (6 bases). The CDR3 extends over 14 amino acids. Trimming stripped 3 bases from V and 1 base from J, with 10 bases between. Germline assignment: CDR1 MNHNS and CDR2 SASEGT.

This clone was picked up a small number of times. The chain couples TRBV6-5 to TRBJ1-6, with no clear D. This CDR3 region has 15 residues. The V end was cut by 0 bases, the J end by 5 bases, with 8 bases between. The germline V gene has CDR1 MNHEY and CDR2 SVGAGI. CDR3 amino acids: CASSYSGGNNSPLHF. The CDR3 DNA reads as TGTGCCAGCAGTTACTCAGGAGGGAATAATTCACCCCTCCACTTT.

The chain uses TRBV13 and TRBJ2-3; 8 bases fit TRBD2. Germline V gene sequence: CDR1 PRHDT, CDR2 FYEKMQ (reference sequence). After removal of 8 bases from V and 4 bases from J, the junction contained 14 bases not matched to a gene. The length of the CDR3 is 16 residues. CDR3 bases: TGTGCCAGCCTACCGGGAGGGGACCCTGGCGCAGATACGCAGTATTTT. It is translated as CASLPGGDPGADTQYF.

J is TRBJ1-2 and V is TRBV6-1; 10 nucleotides agree with TRBD1. The CDR3 extends over 13 amino acids. V gave up 6 bases and J gave up 7 bases; unmatched junction bases: 5. Per the germline V gene, CDR1 is MNHNS and CDR2 is SASEGT. For the CDR3, the DNA is TGTGCCAGCAGCCCGGGACAGGGGTCTGGCTACACCTTC. As protein: CASSPGQGSGYTF.

The V and J genes are TRBV19 and TRBJ2-7; D is perhaps TRBD2 (6 bases). The V end was cut by 5 bases, the J end by 5 bases, with 13 bases between. This CDR3 region has 13 residues. CDR1 LNHDA and CDR2 SQIVND come from the germline V gene (reference sequence). CDR3 nucleotide sequence: TGTGCCAGTAGTCGAACCGGGAGCAACGAGCAGTACTTC. Protein product: CASSRTGSNEQYF.